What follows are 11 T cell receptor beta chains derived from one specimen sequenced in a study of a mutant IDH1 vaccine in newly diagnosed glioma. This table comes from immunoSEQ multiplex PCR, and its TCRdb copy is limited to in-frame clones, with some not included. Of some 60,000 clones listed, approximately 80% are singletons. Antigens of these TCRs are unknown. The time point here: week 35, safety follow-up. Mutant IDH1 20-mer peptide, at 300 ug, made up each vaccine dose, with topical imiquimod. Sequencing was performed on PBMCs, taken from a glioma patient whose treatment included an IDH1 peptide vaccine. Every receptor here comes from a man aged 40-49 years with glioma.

This chain's CDR3 is CASSPLSGGNYNSPLHF. As DNA, the CDR3 is TGTGCCAGCTCACCACTTTCTGGGGGGAACTACAATTCACCCCTCCACTTT. The chain combines TRBV18 with TRBJ1-6, with D possibly matching TRBD1 (5 bases). The CDR3 is made up of 17 amino acids. The ends were cut back, 1 base at V and 7 bases at J, with 17 bases in the middle. CDR1 is KGHSH and CDR2 is LQKENI in the germline V gene.

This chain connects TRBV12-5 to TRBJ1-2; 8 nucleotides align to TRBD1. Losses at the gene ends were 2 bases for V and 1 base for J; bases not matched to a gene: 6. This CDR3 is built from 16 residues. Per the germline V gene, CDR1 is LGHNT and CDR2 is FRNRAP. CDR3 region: CASGLITTGVNYGYTF. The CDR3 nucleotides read TGTGCTAGTGGTTTGATCACGACAGGGGTTAACTATGGCTACACCTTC.

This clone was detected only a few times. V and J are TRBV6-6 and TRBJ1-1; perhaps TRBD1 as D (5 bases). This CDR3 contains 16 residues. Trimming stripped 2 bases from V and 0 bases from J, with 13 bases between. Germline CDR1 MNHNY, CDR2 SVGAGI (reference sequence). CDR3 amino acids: CASSYEPQVMNTEAFF. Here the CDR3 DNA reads TGTGCCAGCAGTTACGAGCCACAGGTAATGAACACTGAAGCTTTCTTT.

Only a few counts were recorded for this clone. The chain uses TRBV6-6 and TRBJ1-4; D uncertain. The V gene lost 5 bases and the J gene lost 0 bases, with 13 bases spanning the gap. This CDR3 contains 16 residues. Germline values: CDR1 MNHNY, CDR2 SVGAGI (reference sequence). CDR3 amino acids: CASSKRTVATNEKLFF. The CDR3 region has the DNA TGTGCCAGCAGTAAAAGGACGGTTGCAACTAATGAAAAACTGTTTTTT.

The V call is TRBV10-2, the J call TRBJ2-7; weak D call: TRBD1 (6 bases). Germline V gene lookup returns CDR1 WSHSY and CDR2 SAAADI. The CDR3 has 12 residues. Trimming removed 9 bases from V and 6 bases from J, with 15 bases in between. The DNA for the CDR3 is TGCGCCAGTACCGGGACAATATCCGAGCAGTACTTC. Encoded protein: CASTGTISEQYF.

CDR3 loop: CASSLGTALLGGELFF. CDR3 sequence (DNA): TGTGCCAGCAGCTTAGGGACGGCCCTTCTGGGCGGGGAGCTGTTTTTT. The chain is built from TRBV11-3 and TRBJ2-2; no reliable D call. The V end lost 1 base, the J end lost 7 bases, and 16 bases lay between the germline ends. This CDR3 is 16 amino acids long. Germline-derived CDR1 and CDR2 are SGHNT and YENEEA.

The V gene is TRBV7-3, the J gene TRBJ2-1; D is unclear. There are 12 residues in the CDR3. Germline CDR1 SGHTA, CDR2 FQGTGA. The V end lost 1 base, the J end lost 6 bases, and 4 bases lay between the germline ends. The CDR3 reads CASSLKGNEQFF. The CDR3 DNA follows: TGTGCCAGCAGCTTAAAGGGCAATGAGCAGTTCTTC.

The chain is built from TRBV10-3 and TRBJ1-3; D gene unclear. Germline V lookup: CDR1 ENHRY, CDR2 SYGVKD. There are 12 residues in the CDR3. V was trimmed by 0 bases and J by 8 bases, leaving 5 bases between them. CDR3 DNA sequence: TGTGCCATCAGTGAGTCTGTGGACACCATATATTTT. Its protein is CAISESVDTIYF.

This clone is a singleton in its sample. The CDR3 loop reads CASSYDRVHDTEAFF. The CDR3, as DNA: TGCGCCAGCAGCTACGACAGGGTACATGACACTGAAGCTTTCTTT. V gene TRBV5-1 combines with J gene TRBJ1-1; 7 positions match TRBD1. CDR1 and CDR2 (germline): SGHRS, YFSETQ. The CDR3 loop spans 15 amino acids. V lost 3 bases to trimming and J lost 3 bases; unmatched junction nucleotides: 8.

CDR3 nucleotides: TGTGCCAGCAGCTTCCGGACTAGCGGTTACAATGAGCAGTTCTTC. Translation: CASSFRTSGYNEQFF. The chain combines TRBV7-2 with TRBJ2-1, with 10 positions matching TRBD2. The CDR3 length is 15 residues. The V gene's germline CDR1 is SGHTA and CDR2 FQGNSA. V shed 3 bases, J shed 4 bases, and the junction held 3 bases outside the gene matches.

The CDR3 here is CASSLGLGGETQYF. The CDR3 coding sequence is TGTGCCAGCAGCTTAGGTTTGGGGGGAGAGACCCAGTACTTC. This chain uses TRBV7-8 with TRBJ2-5, with a tentative D call TRBD2 (6 bases). Germline loops: CDR1 SGHVS, CDR2 FQNEAQ. The CDR3 runs 14 residues. With 1 base removed from V and 4 bases from J, the gap between germline ends came to 10 bases.